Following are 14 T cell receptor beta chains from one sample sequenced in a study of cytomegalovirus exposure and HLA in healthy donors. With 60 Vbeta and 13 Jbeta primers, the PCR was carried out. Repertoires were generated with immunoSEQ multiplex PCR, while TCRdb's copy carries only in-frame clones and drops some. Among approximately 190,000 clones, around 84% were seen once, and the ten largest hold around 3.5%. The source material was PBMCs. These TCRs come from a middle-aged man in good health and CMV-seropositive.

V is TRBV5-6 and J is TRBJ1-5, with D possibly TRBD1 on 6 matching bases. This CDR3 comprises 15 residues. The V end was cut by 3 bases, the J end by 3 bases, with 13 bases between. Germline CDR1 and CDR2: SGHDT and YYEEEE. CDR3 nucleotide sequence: TGTGCCAGCAGCTCAACCGGGACATCCAATCAGCCCCAGCATTTT. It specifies CASSSTGTSNQPQHF.

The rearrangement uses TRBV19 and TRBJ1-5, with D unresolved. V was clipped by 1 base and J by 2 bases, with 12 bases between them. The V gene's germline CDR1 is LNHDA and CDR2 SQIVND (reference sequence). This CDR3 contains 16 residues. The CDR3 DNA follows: TGTGCCAGTAGTATAGGAGGGTTTGGGGGCAATCAGCCCCAGCATTTT. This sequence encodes CASSIGGFGGNQPQHF. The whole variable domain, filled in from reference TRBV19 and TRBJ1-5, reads DGGITQSPKYLFRKEGQNVTLSCEQNLNHDAMYWYRQDPGQGLRLIYYSQIVNDFQKGDIAEGYSVSREKKESFPLTVTSAQKNPTAFYLCASSIGGFGGNQPQHFGDGTRLSIL.

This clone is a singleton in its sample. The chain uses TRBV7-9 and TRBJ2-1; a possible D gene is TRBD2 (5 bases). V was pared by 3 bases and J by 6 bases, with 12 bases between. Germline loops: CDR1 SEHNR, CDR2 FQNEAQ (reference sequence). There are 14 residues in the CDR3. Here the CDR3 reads CASSFSAGRNEQFF. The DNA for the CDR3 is TGTGCCAGCAGCTTTTCGGCGGGCCGCAATGAGCAGTTCTTC.

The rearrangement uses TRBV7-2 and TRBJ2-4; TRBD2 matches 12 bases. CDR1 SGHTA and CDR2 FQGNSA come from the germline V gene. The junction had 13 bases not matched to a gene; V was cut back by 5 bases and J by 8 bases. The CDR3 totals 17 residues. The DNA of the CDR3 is TGTGCCAGCAGCCGAATGGCACTAGCGGGAGGAGGGGACATTCAGTACTTC. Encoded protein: CASSRMALAGGGDIQYF.

The CDR3 coding sequence is TGTGCCAGCGTCCTAGCGGAGAGCTCCTACAATGAGCAGTTCTTC. It specifies CASVLAESSYNEQFF. The gene calls are TRBV6-1 and TRBJ2-1; 7 bases line up with TRBD2. CDR1 and CDR2 (germline): MNHNS, SASEGT. V lost 8 bases, J lost 0 bases, and 7 bases stayed unmatched. The CDR3 is 15 residues long.

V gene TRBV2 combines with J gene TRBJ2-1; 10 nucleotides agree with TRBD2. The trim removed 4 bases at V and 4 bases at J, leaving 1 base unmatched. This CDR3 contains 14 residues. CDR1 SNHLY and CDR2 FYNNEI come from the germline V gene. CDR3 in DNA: TGTGCCAGCAGTGCGGGACTAGCGTACAATGAGCAGTTCTTC. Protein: CASSAGLAYNEQFF.

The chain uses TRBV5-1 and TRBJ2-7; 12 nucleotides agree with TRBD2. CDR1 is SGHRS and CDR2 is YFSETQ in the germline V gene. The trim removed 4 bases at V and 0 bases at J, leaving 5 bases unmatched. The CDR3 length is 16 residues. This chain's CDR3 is CASSPSSGGASYEQYF. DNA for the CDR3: TGCGCCAGCAGCCCCTCTAGCGGGGGGGCCTCCTACGAGCAGTACTTC.

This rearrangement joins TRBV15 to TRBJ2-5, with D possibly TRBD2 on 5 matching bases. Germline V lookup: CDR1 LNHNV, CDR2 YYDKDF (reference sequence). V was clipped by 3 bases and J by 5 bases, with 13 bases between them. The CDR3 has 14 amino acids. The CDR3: CATSSERVGETQYF. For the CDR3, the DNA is TGTGCCACCAGCAGTGAGAGGGTTGGGGAGACCCAGTACTTC.

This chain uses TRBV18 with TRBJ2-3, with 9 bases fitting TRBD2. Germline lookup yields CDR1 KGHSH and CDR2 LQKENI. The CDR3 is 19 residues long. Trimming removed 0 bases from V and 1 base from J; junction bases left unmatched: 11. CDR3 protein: CASSPPKFASGGRTDTQYF. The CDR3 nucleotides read TGTGCCAGCTCACCACCGAAGTTTGCCAGCGGGGGGCGCACAGATACGCAGTATTTT.

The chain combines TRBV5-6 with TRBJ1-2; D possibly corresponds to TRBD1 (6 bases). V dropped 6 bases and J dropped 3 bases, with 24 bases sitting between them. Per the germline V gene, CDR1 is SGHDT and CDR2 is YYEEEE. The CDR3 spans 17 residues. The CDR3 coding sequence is TGTGCCAGCACCACACTACGACCCGCAGGGGCGCACTATGGCTACACCTTC. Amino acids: CASTTLRPAGAHYGYTF.

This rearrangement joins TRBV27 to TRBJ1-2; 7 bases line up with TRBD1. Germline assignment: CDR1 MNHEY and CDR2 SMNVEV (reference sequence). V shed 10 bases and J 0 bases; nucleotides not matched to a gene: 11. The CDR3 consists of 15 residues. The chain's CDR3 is CATLSWDSSNYGYTF. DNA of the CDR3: TGTGCCACCCTTAGCTGGGACAGTTCTAACTATGGCTACACCTTC.

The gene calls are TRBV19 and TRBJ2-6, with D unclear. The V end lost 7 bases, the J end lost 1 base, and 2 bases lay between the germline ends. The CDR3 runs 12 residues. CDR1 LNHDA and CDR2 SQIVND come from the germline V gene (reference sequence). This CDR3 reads CASTSGANVLTF. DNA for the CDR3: TGTGCCAGTACGTCTGGGGCCAACGTCCTGACTTTC.

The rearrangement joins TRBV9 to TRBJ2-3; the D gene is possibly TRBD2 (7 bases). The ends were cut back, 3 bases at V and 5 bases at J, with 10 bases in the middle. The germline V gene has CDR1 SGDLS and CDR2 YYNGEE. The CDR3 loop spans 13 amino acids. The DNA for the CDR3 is TGTGCCAGCAGCGCGGGGGGCGGAGATACGCAGTATTTT. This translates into CASSAGGGDTQYF.

The CDR3 is CASENTDTQYF. The CDR3 DNA follows: TGTGCCAGCGAGAACACAGATACGCAGTATTTT. The chain uses TRBV7-9 and TRBJ2-3; D not certain. CDR1 is SEHNR and CDR2 is FQNEAQ in the germline V gene (reference sequence). The CDR3 has 11 amino acids. Trimming took off 8 bases at V and 2 bases at J, with 5 bases between the two ends. Full variable domain (outside the CDR3, taken from reference TRBV7-9 and TRBJ2-3): DTGVSQNPRHKITKRGQNVTFRCDPISEHNRLYWYRQTLGQGPEFLTYFQNEAQLEKSRLLSDRFSAERPKGSFSTLEIQRTEQGDSAMYLCASENTDTQYFGPGTRLTVL.